The clone carrying this T cell receptor beta chain has a handful of counts. The sample is drawn from a study of cytomegalovirus exposure and HLA in healthy donors. This table comes from immunoSEQ multiplex PCR, and its TCRdb copy is limited to in-frame clones, with some not included. The sample lists 210,000 or so clones; about 86% were seen once. Per the germline V gene, CDR1 is SGHRS and CDR2 is YFSETQ. The trim removed 4 bases at V and 2 bases at J, leaving 6 bases unmatched. CDR3 size: 16 residues. This chain connects TRBV5-1 to TRBJ2-3; 11 positions agree with TRBD1. The source of this sequence is a woman in her late teens or twenties in good health and CMV-seronegative. The sequenced sample consisted of PBMCs. The CDR3 region is CASSKGQGAFTDTQYF. The CDR3 DNA sequence: TGCGCCAGCAGCAAAGGACAGGGGGCTTTCACAGATACGCAGTATTTT.